The sequence of this T cell receptor beta chain was determined in a study of T-cell memory formation after mild COVID-19. About the study: For the most part, TCR clusters were specific to one donor. Notes on the study in general: Among clones peaking at day 37 in the second wave, SARS-CoV-2 specificity remained unconfirmed. Some clones that responded were present in memory (sampled pre-infection), which suggests cross-reactive memory joined.

Germline V lookup: CDR1 SEHNR, CDR2 FQNEAQ (reference sequence). V lost 1 base and J 3 bases, leaving 6 bases between the germline ends. CDR3 length: 13 amino acids. TCRdb re-called the 5' RACE reads with MiXCR, one entry per CDR3 protein. Among fewer than 500,000 distinct CDR3 sequences listed, roughly 25% were seen once. Notes on this clonotype: What it binds is unknown.

Material: PBMCs or a T cell subset sorted from them (not recorded which). The TCR was taken from an adult woman who had mild COVID-19 (a few samples of this study predate the infection). Cell type and time point are not known. The chain couples TRBV7-9 to TRBJ1-1; no firm D call. CDR3 in amino acids: CASSLDGYTEAFF. CDR3 coding DNA: TGTGCCAGCAGCTTAGACGGGTACACTGAAGCTTTCTTT.